This T cell receptor beta chain was sequenced in a study of control samples from healthy donors and cancer patients. The CDR3 totals 17 residues. The V end was cut by 3 bases, the J end by 4 bases, with 19 bases between. Germline V gene sequence: CDR1 LNHDA, CDR2 SQIVND (reference sequence). Repertoires were generated with immunoSEQ multiplex PCR, while TCRdb's copy carries only in-frame clones and drops some. The data contain roughly 130,000 clones, around nine tenths of them singletons. This rearrangement joins TRBV19 to TRBJ1-5; no definite D call. The TCR was taken from a man between 18 and 35 years old in good health. Sequences were obtained from blood. As DNA, the CDR3 is TGTGCCAGTAGTATCGGGCAGACCCCCATAGGGAATCAGCCCCAGCATTTT. As protein: CASSIGQTPIGNQPQHF. Combining the CDR3 with reference TRBV19 and TRBJ1-5 gives the whole variable domain DGGITQSPKYLFRKEGQNVTLSCEQNLNHDAMYWYRQDPGQGLRLIYYSQIVNDFQKGDIAEGYSVSREKKESFPLTVTSAQKNPTAFYLCASSIGQTPIGNQPQHFGDGTRLSIL.